This T cell receptor (beta chain) comes out of a study of T cells in Graves' hyperthyroidism and ophthalmopathy (dated by TCRdb to the late 2010s). Regarding the study in general: To identify TCR V-J signatures that set the groups apart, the researchers used a discovery cohort of about a hundred patients, made up of some 41 with Graves' ophthalmopathy and some 60 with stable Graves' hyperthyroidism. Prospective prediction of ophthalmopathy was tested in an independent validation cohort of fewer than 20 hyperthyroidism patients and some 17 patients who later progressed to ophthalmopathy. The 90 to 100 discovery patients were randomly split 7:3 into training and test sets. Thyroid tissue and blood T-cell repertoires from several Graves' hyperthyroidism patients were also compared in the study. Following sampling, methimazole starting at 30 mg daily was given to hyperthyroidism patients, and high-dose intravenous methylprednisolone was given to ophthalmopathy patients. The paper describes TCR Vbeta CDR3 sequencing of 135 peripheral blood samples, made up of 43 ophthalmopathy patients, around 78 hyperthyroidism patients and 17 progressor patients.

On this clonotype itself: Its cognate antigen has yet to be identified. The junction and the germline gene differ at one end; a read error may be behind it.

The germline V gene (reference sequence) yields MNHNY for CDR1 and SVGAGI for CDR2. Its CDR3 holds 14 amino acids, cysteine through phenylalanine. The entry retains the CDR3 DNA only, 42 bases that are in frame from base 1. General conclusions and limits of the study: A 13 V-J signature model separated ophthalmopathy from stable hyperthyroidism, with 87.88% sensitivity and 81% to 82% specificity in cross-validation and 80%/75% in testing. Most expanded thyroid clonotypes (frequency above 0.001) were also detected in blood, suggesting blood repertoires may reflect thyroid immune responses. During validation, the model predicted progression to ophthalmopathy a median of approximately 6.5 months ahead of onset, with just under 71% sensitivity and less than 85% specificity. No statistical method was used to set the sample size in advance, and investigators knew the group allocation.

Amplification of TCR beta CDR3 regions was carried out from RNA transcripts. The first round of RT-PCR for the TCR CDR3 was performed with the HTBI primer set and the Qiagen OneStep RT-PCR kit. A second multiplex PCR round built the libraries, followed by size selection and purification. Sequencing of the libraries was done on an Illumina HiSeq2000 using paired-end 100 bp reads. As for the authors' bioinformatics: SOAPnuke was used to process the raw data, throwing out any read that contained adapters or uncalled bases, had a mean Phred below 15, or lacked an exact constant-primer or identifier match. High-quality paired reads were merged with COPE v1.2.5, and unique nucleotide sequences were defined as clonotypes. MiTCR v1.1 was used to align clonotypes to the IMGT TRBV, TRBD and TRBJ reference segments. The analysis included only V-J combinations with a frequency above 0.0001, which together covered approximately 99% of the repertoires. A TCS score was defined as the ratio of F50 (clonal expansion) to E x V (chaos), with BLOSUM62-based TCRdist applied between CDR3 peptides within each V-J. Welch's t-statistics and random forest reduced around 520 V-J features to around 14, which were used in a naive Bayes classifier (R e1071). The Morisita-Horn index was used to measure how similar the thyroid and blood repertoires were. The public reads were reprocessed in TCRdb via fastp at Q25 and MiXCR, keeping in-frame beta chains. Merged by CDR3 protein, the rows form single entries marked with the most common genes and DNA. The V and J calls, along with clone size, are taken from TCRdb and not from the paper's own processing. This sample is represented by about 700,000 distinct CDR3 sequences; 45% of them were singletons. Of the sample, roughly 6.5% falls within the top ten clones.

Exclusion was applied to patients with uncontrolled infections, other autoimmune diseases, pregnancy or lactation. Diagnoses relied on clinical symptoms, serum thyroxine and TRAb, thyroid ultrasound and orbital computed tomography. Total RNA was extracted using Trizol reagent, and RNA quality was assessed on an Agilent 2100 Bioanalyzer. The specimen sequenced was peripheral blood or thyroid tissue (not recorded which). The chain joins TRBV6-6 to TRBJ2-5; the D segment is perhaps TRBD1 or TRBD2, each sharing 6 matched bases. The TCR comes from an adult man with Graves' disease, either hyperthyroidism or ophthalmopathy (not recorded which). The bases are TGTGCCTGCAGCGTAGGGGGACTGCGGGAGACCCAGTACTTC. Its protein is CACSVGGLRETQYF.